This T cell receptor beta chain stems from a study of control samples from healthy donors and cancer patients. The junction had 12 bases not matched to a gene; V was cut back by 8 bases and J by 4 bases. The CDR3 consists of 15 residues. CDR1 is SGHRS, CDR2 YFSETQ, per germline. TCRdb's copy holds only in-frame clones and misses some; the assay was immunoSEQ multiplex PCR. The table includes roughly 84,000 clones, approximately 90% detected once. The receptor was derived from a man aged 45-65 years in good health. The J gene is TRBJ2-7, the V gene TRBV5-1, with 10 bases that match TRBD2. The material sequenced was blood. CDR3 sequence: CASDPQAGGRYEQYF. The CDR3 DNA reads as TGCGCCAGTGACCCCCAAGCGGGGGGGCGGTACGAGCAGTACTTC.